This passage covers 24 T cell receptor beta chains from one sample sequenced in a study of blood T cell repertoires in COVID-19 (dated by TCRdb to about 2020). Receptor libraries were prepared by the immunoSEQ multiplex PCR assay. Entries here come from immuneACCESS through TCRdb and include only in-frame sequences with V and J called. Some clones fail to appear in such tables; in the studies checked, an unresolved V gene covers under half of the shortfall, and the cause of the remainder is unknown. Here the sample has about 300,000 clones; over 85% occur a single time. The ten largest make up about 1.7% of the sample. Source material: peripheral blood. The receptor source for this set is a woman in her twenties or thirties with COVID-19, enrolled during active disease.

CDR3 region: CASSYSAVTEAFF. CDR3 nucleotides: TGTGCCAGCAGTTACTCGGCAGTCACTGAAGCTTTCTTT. V usage is TRBV6-5 and J usage is TRBJ1-1; D is ambiguous. The V gene's germline CDR1 is MNHEY and CDR2 SVGAGI. Trimming removed 0 bases at V and 4 bases at J, with 6 bases between. The CDR3 covers 13 residues.

The gene calls are TRBV10-1 and TRBJ2-1; the D gene is possibly TRBD1 (5 bases). This CDR3 has 13 amino acids. Trimming cost V 5 bases and J 6 bases, with 11 bases left between them. The V gene's germline CDR1 is WNHNN and CDR2 SYGVQD (reference sequence). The CDR3 here is CASSFQGGNEQFF. The DNA of the CDR3 is TGCGCCAGCAGTTTCCAGGGCGGCAATGAGCAGTTCTTC.

This chain uses TRBV18 with TRBJ1-3; 7 bases are shared with TRBD1. V trimming: 4 bases; J trimming: 1 base; junction bases outside the gene matches: 4. Germline-derived CDR1 and CDR2 are KGHSH and LQKENI. The CDR3 is 15 amino acids. The CDR3 DNA reads as TGTGCCAGCTCACGTGGGACAGCTTCTGGAAACACCATATATTTT. Translation gives CASSRGTASGNTIYF. Drawing the rest from reference TRBV18 and TRBJ1-3, the complete variable domain is NAGVMQNPRHLVRRRGQEARLRCSPMKGHSHVYWYRQLPEEGLKFMVYLQKENIIDESGMPKERFSAEFPKEGPSILRIQQVVRGDSAAYFCASSRGTASGNTIYFGEGSWLTVV.

The chain recombines TRBV7-9 with TRBJ1-4; TRBD1 aligns across 8 bases. V was clipped by 5 bases and J by 8 bases; unmatched bases: 10. The CDR3 sequence is 15 residues long. Germline V gives CDR1 SEHNR, CDR2 FQNEAQ (reference sequence). CDR3 amino acids: CASSNRTGRDEKLFF. The CDR3 region has the DNA TGTGCCAGCAGCAACCGGACAGGGAGGGACGAAAAACTGTTTTTT.

This clone has more than one count but fewer than ten. V gene TRBV3-1 (or the pseudogene TRBV3-2) combines with J gene TRBJ2-1; D remains ambiguous. Trimming removed 2 bases from V and 7 bases from J, with 6 bases in between. Germline loops: CDR1 LGHDT, CDR2 YNNKEL (reference sequence). The CDR3 runs to 12 residues. This CDR3 is CASSQCSNEQFF. The CDR3 nucleotides are TGTGCCAGCAGCCAATGTAGTAATGAGCAGTTCTTC.

This rearrangement joins TRBV11-2 to TRBJ2-7; D gene unclear. The ends were cut back, 5 bases at V and 3 bases at J, with 11 bases in the middle. Germline lookup yields CDR1 SGHAT and CDR2 FQNNGV. The CDR3 runs 13 residues. CDR3 DNA: TGTGCCAGCAGCCCAGACACATACTACGAGCAGTACGTC. Its translation is CASSPDTYYEQYV.

V usage is TRBV7-9 and J usage is TRBJ2-5; weak D call: TRBD2 (6 bases). Trimming removed 5 bases from V and 2 bases from J, with 12 bases in between. There are 14 residues in the CDR3. Germline V CDR1 and CDR2: SEHNR, FQNEAQ (reference sequence). The CDR3 sequence is CASSLRESQETQYF. The CDR3 DNA reads as TGTGCCAGCAGCCTACGGGAGAGTCAAGAGACCCAGTACTTC.

The chain employs TRBV19 and TRBJ1-2; 7 positions match TRBD1. The CDR3 runs to 16 residues. The junction had 13 bases not matched to a gene; V was cut back by 8 bases and J by 1 base. Germline V lookup: CDR1 LNHDA, CDR2 SQIVND (reference sequence). The CDR3 reads CASSIQLAGGNYGYTF. The CDR3 DNA reads as TGTGCCAGTTCTATCCAGCTGGCAGGGGGTAACTATGGCTACACCTTC. Supplemented by reference TRBV19 and TRBJ1-2, the full variable domain reads DGGITQSPKYLFRKEGQNVTLSCEQNLNHDAMYWYRQDPGQGLRLIYYSQIVNDFQKGDIAEGYSVSREKKESFPLTVTSAQKNPTAFYLCASSIQLAGGNYGYTFGSGTRLTVV.

This chain links TRBV2 with TRBJ2-4, with 12 bases fitting TRBD2. The V and J ends lost 6 bases and 8 bases, in that order; junction bases with no gene match: 5. Germline V lookup: CDR1 SNHLY, CDR2 FYNNEI. The CDR3 totals 14 residues. The CDR3 spells CASRSSGGADIQYF. The CDR3 DNA sequence: TGTGCCAGCAGATCTAGCGGGGGGGCGGACATTCAGTACTTC.

This chain links TRBV28 with TRBJ1-6; D gene ambiguous. The germline CDR1 and CDR2 sequences are MDHEN and SYDVKM. V lost 6 bases, J lost 9 bases, and 18 bases lay in between. The length of the CDR3 is 15 residues. The CDR3 here is CASSIPSRRSSPLHF. CDR3 in DNA: TGTGCCAGCAGCATCCCCTCCCGGCGGAGTTCACCCCTCCACTTT.

The chain couples TRBV2 to TRBJ2-4; 10 bases align to TRBD2. Germline-derived CDR1 and CDR2 are SNHLY and FYNNEI. CDR3 length: 13 amino acids. V dropped 10 bases and J dropped 8; count of bases not matched to a gene: 8. CDR3 sequence (DNA): TGTGCCACCCTAGCGGGGGTCGGGGACATTCAGTACTTC. It specifies CATLAGVGDIQYF.

J is TRBJ1-2 and V is TRBV9; maybe TRBD1 (5 bases). This CDR3 comprises 16 residues. CDR1 is SGDLS and CDR2 is YYNGEE in the germline V gene. The V end lost 0 bases, the J end lost 5 bases, and 17 bases lay between the germline ends. CDR3 in DNA: TGTGCCAGCAGCGTAGAGCCTCGACAGATAAAATATGGCTACACCTTC. Translated: CASSVEPRQIKYGYTF. The full variable domain, in which reference TRBV9 and TRBJ1-2 provide the parts outside the CDR3, is DSGVTQTPKHLITATGQRVTLRCSPRSGDLSVYWYQQSLDQGLQFLIQYYNGEERAKGNILERFSAQQFPDLHSELNLSSLELGDSALYFCASSVEPRQIKYGYTFGSGTRLTVV.

The chain joins TRBV3-1 (or the pseudogene TRBV3-2) to TRBJ2-7; no clear D gene. V lost 6 bases, J lost 0 bases, and 3 bases lay in between. Germline V gene sequence: CDR1 LGHDT, CDR2 YNNKEL (reference sequence). The CDR3 is 11 amino acids. The CDR3 loop is CASSRSYEQYF. In DNA, the CDR3 is TGTGCCAGCAGTCGCTCCTACGAGCAGTACTTC.

The chain carries TRBV2 and TRBJ1-6; D remains ambiguous. V shed 3 bases and J shed 9 bases, with 12 bases lying between them. CDR1 and CDR2 (germline): SNHLY, FYNNEI. The CDR3 covers 14 residues. This CDR3 reads CASSELETTSPLHF. CDR3 DNA sequence: TGTGCCAGCAGTGAGTTAGAGACTACTTCACCCCTCCACTTT.

The chain uses TRBV12-3 or TRBV12-4 and TRBJ1-5; a weak D match, TRBD1 (5 bases). Trimming removed 2 bases at V and 10 bases at J, with 9 bases between. This CDR3 has 12 residues. The CDR3 bases are TGTGCCAGCAGTTTAATAGGGGTACCCCAGCATTTT. Its protein product is CASSLIGVPQHF.

This chain joins TRBV5-4 and TRBJ1-2; 7 bases are a match to TRBD1. The CDR3 loop spans 15 amino acids. CDR1 and CDR2 (germline): SGHNT, YYREEE (reference sequence). V was pared by 3 bases and J by 5 bases, with 10 bases of the junction left unmatched. The CDR3 sequence is CASSWTQGVRYGYTF. The CDR3 bases are TGTGCCAGCAGCTGGACGCAGGGGGTTCGGTATGGCTACACCTTC.

The chain employs TRBV6-1 and TRBJ2-7; D unresolved. There are 14 residues in the CDR3. V dropped 2 bases and J dropped 0 bases, with 8 bases sitting between them. Germline-derived CDR1 and CDR2 are MNHNS and SASEGT. The DNA of the CDR3 is TGTGCCAGCAGTGAAATCTCTAGCTCCTACGAGCAGTACTTC. Translation gives CASSEISSSYEQYF.

V usage is TRBV10-3 and J usage is TRBJ1-5; 9 bases fit TRBD1. V lost 6 bases to trimming and J lost 3 bases; unmatched junction nucleotides: 3. The CDR3 spans 14 residues. Germline CDR1 reads ENHRY; CDR2 reads SYGVKD. The CDR3 DNA reads TGTGCCATCAGCGGGACAGGGTACAATCAGCCCCAGCATTTT. Translating gives CAISGTGYNQPQHF.

Only a few counts were recorded for this clone. The chain uses TRBV6-2 or TRBV6-3 and TRBJ1-2, with D tentatively TRBD1 (5 bases). The CDR3 contains 15 residues. Germline assignment: CDR1 MNHEY and CDR2 SVGEGT. Deletions cut 2 bases from V and 6 bases from J, with 16 bases between. The CDR3 DNA reads as TGTGCCAGCAGTTACACCTCCGGCAGGGCGGATGGCTACACCTTC. Its translation is CASSYTSGRADGYTF.

CDR3 amino acids: CASSQVDRATETQYF. The CDR3, as DNA: TGCGCCAGCAGCCAAGTTGACAGGGCCACCGAGACCCAGTACTTC. The gene calls are TRBV4-1 and TRBJ2-5; TRBD1 agrees at 7 bases. Germline-derived CDR1 and CDR2 are MGHRA and YSYEKL. The CDR3 is 15 amino acids. The V and J ends lost 1 base and 5 bases, in that order; junction bases with no gene match: 7.

This rearrangement joins TRBV11-3 to TRBJ1-2; no firm D call. Per germline, CDR1 SGHNT and CDR2 YENEEA. The CDR3 loop spans 13 amino acids. Trimming stripped 0 bases from V and 3 bases from J, with 5 bases between. The CDR3 DNA reads as TGTGCCAGCAGCTTAGACGCGCACTATGGCTACACCTTC. Protein: CASSLDAHYGYTF.

This chain links TRBV11-3 with TRBJ2-2; perhaps TRBD2 as D (6 bases). The CDR3 is 15 amino acids. Germline CDR1 is SGHNT and CDR2 is YENEEA. With 1 base removed from V and 3 bases from J, the gap between germline ends came to 9 bases. The CDR3 coding sequence is TGTGCCAGCAGCTTAGCAGGGACTCACACCGGGGAGCTGTTTTTT. It translates to CASSLAGTHTGELFF.

The chain couples TRBV28 to TRBJ1-1; D may be TRBD1 (6 bases). Trimming left V 4 bases short and J 4 bases short, with 13 bases between. Germline assignment: CDR1 MDHEN and CDR2 SYDVKM. There are 14 residues in the CDR3. The CDR3 loop is CASSYSRGFTEAFF. The CDR3 region has the DNA TGTGCCAGCAGTTACAGCAGGGGTTTCACTGAAGCTTTCTTT.

A single count supports this clone. The rearrangement links TRBV2 to TRBJ1-4; tentative D call: TRBD1 (6 bases). There are 17 residues in the CDR3. Trimming cost V 2 bases and J 4 bases, with 17 bases left between them. The germline V gene encodes CDR1 SNHLY and CDR2 FYNNEI. This CDR3 reads CASSESKDRLFNEKLFF. CDR3 DNA sequence: TGTGCCAGCAGTGAATCTAAGGACAGACTCTTTAATGAAAAACTGTTTTTT.